This T cell receptor beta chain was obtained from a study of T cell responses to AZD1222 COVID-19 vaccine. Looking at the study overall: Second-dose groups at about 4 or about 12 weeks were pooled.

Study conclusions and caveats: CD4 TCRs associated with vaccination spanned spike, dominating at 160-218 and 743-854. Nearly half of the spike-specific TCRs reportedly recognize variant regions that carry no mutations. Receipt of two AZD1222 doses was followed by a rise in Spike-specific TCR breadth and depth.

Germline V gives CDR1 SGHRS, CDR2 YFSETQ. The CDR3 is 16 amino acids. V gave up 4 bases and J gave up 6 bases; unmatched junction bases: 11. Concerning this clone: Its antigen is still unknown.

The protocol was immunoSEQ multiplex PCR, while the TCRdb copy is restricted to in-frame clones and leaves out a portion. The sample lists about 170,000 clones; roughly 89% were seen once. The chain carries TRBV5-1 and TRBJ1-5, with TRBD1 matching over 9 bases. This TCR was sampled from an adult in good health. Sequencing was performed on peripheral blood, taken on day 0 of AZD1222 vaccination. CDR3 DNA sequence: TGCGCCAGCAGCAAAGAAGGGACAGGGTATGGTCAGCCCCAGCATTTT. Protein product: CASSKEGTGYGQPQHF.